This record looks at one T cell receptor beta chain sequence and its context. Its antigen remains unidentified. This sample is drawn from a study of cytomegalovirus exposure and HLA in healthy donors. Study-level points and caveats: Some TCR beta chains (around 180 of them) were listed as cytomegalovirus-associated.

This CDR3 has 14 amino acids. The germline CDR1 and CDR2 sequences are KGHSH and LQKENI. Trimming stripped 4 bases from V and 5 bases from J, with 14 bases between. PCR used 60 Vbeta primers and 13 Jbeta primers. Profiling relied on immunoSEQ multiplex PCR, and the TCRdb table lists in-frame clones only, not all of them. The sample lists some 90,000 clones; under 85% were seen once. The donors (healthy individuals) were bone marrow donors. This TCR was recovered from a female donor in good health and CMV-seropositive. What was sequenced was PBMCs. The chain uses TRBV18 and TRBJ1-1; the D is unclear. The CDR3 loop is CASSLRGRGTEAFF. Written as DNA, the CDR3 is TGTGCCAGCTCACTCCGAGGTCGGGGAACTGAAGCTTTCTTT.